What follows are 18 T cell receptor beta chains derived from one specimen sequenced in a study of T cell responses to AZD1222 COVID-19 vaccine (dated by TCRdb to about 2021). Libraries were prepared through the immunoSEQ multiplex PCR assay. TCRdb took this table from immuneACCESS and kept in-frame rearrangements with V and J called. Such tables lack part of the clones; where checked against another copy, unresolved V genes explain under half of the gap, and the rest is unexplained. Present in this sample are approximately 68,000 clones, around nine tenths of which were seen just once. Together, the top ten hold 20% to 30% of the sample. This sample's time point label indicates: baseline before first vaccination. The source material was peripheral blood, sampled on day 0 of AZD1222 vaccination. The receptor source for this set is an adult in good health.

The chain's CDR3 is CASSFGGSTNEKLFF. CDR3 bases: TGTGCCAGCAGCTTCGGCGGGTCAACTAATGAAAAACTGTTTTTT. The chain couples TRBV7-2 to TRBJ1-4; unclear D gene. The CDR3 consists of 15 residues. Germline loops: CDR1 SGHTA, CDR2 FQGNSA. V dropped 3 bases and J dropped 0 bases, with 8 bases sitting between them. Full variable domain (remainder filled in from reference TRBV7-2 and TRBJ1-4): GAGVSQSPSNKVTEKGKDVELRCDPISGHTALYWYRQSLGQGLEFLIYFQGNSAPDKSGLPSDRFSAERTGGSVSTLTIQRTQQEDSAVYLCASSFGGSTNEKLFFGSGTQLSVL.

This clone was picked up one time. V gene TRBV25-1 combines with J gene TRBJ2-7; D not certain. Germline loops: CDR1 MGHDK, CDR2 SYGVNS. V lost 3 bases and J lost 5, with 8 bases in between. The CDR3 spans 12 residues. Here the CDR3 reads CASSDPMNEQYF. In nucleotides, the CDR3 is TGTGCCAGCAGTGACCCGATGAACGAGCAGTACTTC.

V usage is TRBV19 and J usage is TRBJ1-5, with TRBD1 as a possible D gene (6 bases). The V end was cut by 5 bases, the J end by 2 bases, with 13 bases between. The V gene's germline CDR1 is LNHDA and CDR2 SQIVND (reference sequence). This CDR3 is 15 amino acids long. CDR3 residues: CASSHGTLGNQPQHF. The CDR3 bases are TGTGCCAGTAGTCACGGGACACTTGGCAATCAGCCCCAGCATTTT.

The rearrangement joins TRBV6-6 to TRBJ1-1; D not resolved. Per germline, CDR1 MNHNY and CDR2 SVGAGI (reference sequence). V was clipped by 11 bases and J by 5 bases, with 9 bases between them. The CDR3 contains 10 residues. The CDR3, as DNA: TGTGCCGCCGGTCGGACTGAAGCTTTCTTT. This gives the protein CAAGRTEAFF.

J is TRBJ2-2 and V is TRBV15; D may be TRBD2 (5 bases). V shed 0 bases and J shed 1 base, with 9 bases lying between them. The CDR3 consists of 16 residues. The V gene's germline CDR1 is LNHNV and CDR2 YYDKDF (reference sequence). The CDR3 region has the DNA TGTGCCACCAGCAGAGATCGAGGGAGGAACACCGGGGAGCTGTTTTTT. This sequence encodes CATSRDRGRNTGELFF.

The chain has TRBV28 and TRBJ2-7; 7 nucleotides align to TRBD1. Trimming removed 6 bases from V and 0 bases from J; junction bases left unmatched: 14. Germline V lookup: CDR1 MDHEN, CDR2 SYDVKM. The CDR3 runs 17 residues. For the CDR3, the DNA is TGTGCCAGCAGCAAGCCATACAGGGGACGGAGCTCCTACGAGCAGTACTTC. Translation gives CASSKPYRGRSSYEQYF.

V and J are TRBV5-1 and TRBJ2-2; perhaps D is TRBD1 or TRBD2 (5 bases each). Trimming cost V 1 base and J 3 bases, with 13 bases left between them. Germline V gene lookup returns CDR1 SGHRS and CDR2 YFSETQ. CDR3 size: 16 residues. DNA of the CDR3: TGCGCCAGCAGCTTGTCCCCAGGGAGTGACACCGGGGAGCTGTTTTTT. Protein: CASSLSPGSDTGELFF.

CDR3 loop: CASSLASGRGHKGNTIYF. CDR3 nucleotides: TGTGCCAGCAGCTTAGCCTCCGGCAGGGGGCATAAGGGAAACACCATATATTTT. This chain uses TRBV7-2 with TRBJ1-3; 8 bases line up with TRBD1. The CDR3 covers 18 residues. After removal of 0 bases from V and 4 bases from J, the junction contained 11 bases not matched to a gene. Germline CDR1 SGHTA, CDR2 FQGNSA.

The chain carries TRBV6-2 or TRBV6-3 and TRBJ1-1, with D uncertain. The germline V gene encodes CDR1 MNHEY and CDR2 SVGEGT. The CDR3 runs 16 residues. Trimming took 3 bases from V and 0 from J, leaving 14 bases between them. The CDR3 sequence is CASSYLLVAMNTEAFF. The CDR3 DNA is TGTGCCAGCAGTTATTTACTGGTAGCTATGAACACTGAAGCTTTCTTT.

The chain joins TRBV5-1 to TRBJ1-2; 10 nucleotides agree with TRBD1. After removal of 4 bases from V and 4 bases from J, the junction contained 7 bases not matched to a gene. Germline CDR1 reads SGHRS; CDR2 reads YFSETQ. This CDR3 is 15 amino acids long. The CDR3 region is CASSEGQGRSYGYTF. The CDR3 bases are TGCGCCAGCAGCGAGGGACAGGGGAGGAGCTATGGCTACACCTTC.

The chain carries TRBV10-3 and TRBJ1-5, with D perhaps matching TRBD1 (5 bases). Per germline, CDR1 ENHRY and CDR2 SYGVKD. The V end lost 6 bases, the J end lost 9 bases, and 18 bases lay between the germline ends. The CDR3 has 14 residues. The CDR3 protein is CAIREGPATRPQHF. The CDR3 region has the DNA TGTGCCATCAGGGAGGGACCAGCCACCCGGCCCCAGCATTTT.

The chain combines TRBV5-1 with TRBJ1-2; 7 bases fit TRBD1. Losses at the gene ends were 1 base for V and 4 bases for J; bases not matched to a gene: 4. The CDR3 length is 14 residues. The V gene's germline CDR1 is SGHRS and CDR2 YFSETQ. Written as DNA, the CDR3 is TGCGCCAGCAGCTTGCAGGGGGGAGTCTATGGCTACACCTTC. Protein product: CASSLQGGVYGYTF.

The chain has TRBV10-3 and TRBJ2-7, with 10 bases matching TRBD2. Losses at the gene ends were 2 bases for V and 5 bases for J; bases not matched to a gene: 3. The CDR3 totals 14 residues. Germline loops: CDR1 ENHRY, CDR2 SYGVKD. CDR3 in amino acids: CAISELAGDNEQYF. The CDR3 DNA reads as TGTGCCATCAGTGAGCTAGCGGGGGACAACGAGCAGTACTTC.

The J gene is TRBJ2-3, the V gene TRBV5-1; 8 bases align to TRBD2. Germline V gives CDR1 SGHRS, CDR2 YFSETQ. Unmatched junction bases numbered 8, after V lost 2 bases and J lost 0 bases. The CDR3 sequence is 17 residues long. The CDR3 coding sequence is TGCGCCAGCAGCTTCTTTCTGCGGGGGGCTAGCACAGATACGCAGTATTTT. It encodes CASSFFLRGASTDTQYF. Full variable domain (remainder filled in from reference TRBV5-1 and TRBJ2-3): KAGVTQTPRYLIKTRGQQVTLSCSPISGHRSVSWYQQTPGQGLQFLFEYFSETQRNKGNFPGRFSGRQFSNSRSEMNVSTLELGDSALYLCASSFFLRGASTDTQYFGPGTRLTVL.

This clone was detected ten times or more. The chain employs TRBV3-1 (or the pseudogene TRBV3-2) and TRBJ2-7; D ambiguous. V was cut by 1 base and J by 4 bases, with 2 bases left in between. There are 11 residues in the CDR3. Germline V gene lookup returns CDR1 LGHDT and CDR2 YNNKEL (reference sequence). Here the CDR3 reads CASSQGYEQYF. The CDR3, as DNA: TGTGCCAGCAGCCAAGGATACGAGCAGTACTTC.

V usage is TRBV30 and J usage is TRBJ2-7; perhaps TRBD2 as D (5 bases). V was cut by 4 bases and J by 3 bases, with 16 bases left in between. Germline loops: CDR1 GTSNPN, CDR2 SVGIG (reference sequence). CDR3 length: 14 residues. Written as DNA, the CDR3 is TGTGCCTGGACACTGGCGGGTTCTATCTACGAGCAGTACTTC. Translated: CAWTLAGSIYEQYF.

The chain uses TRBV5-4 and TRBJ1-1; D is undetermined. With 1 base removed from V and 0 bases from J, the gap between germline ends came to 7 bases. The length of the CDR3 is 14 residues. From germline, CDR1 is SGHNT and CDR2 YYREEE (reference sequence). CDR3 in amino acids: CASSLSPVNTEAFF. In DNA form, the CDR3 reads TGTGCCAGCAGCTTGTCCCCGGTGAACACTGAAGCTTTCTTT.

The rearrangement joins TRBV30 to TRBJ1-1; D is ambiguous. The CDR3 is 13 amino acids. Trimming cost V 0 bases and J 7 bases, with 12 bases left between them. From germline, CDR1 is GTSNPN and CDR2 SVGIG (reference sequence). CDR3 nucleotide sequence: TGTGCCTGGAGTGTTTTCCGGCAGTATGAAGCTTTCTTT. It is translated as CAWSVFRQYEAFF.